This T cell receptor (beta chain) was captured by sequencing in a study of tumor-infiltrating lymphocytes in primary liver carcinoma. General study results and limits: The top-250-clone fraction was significantly higher in tumors than in blood (p = 0.039). Reduced overlap was seen in tumor-adjacent and tumor-blood pairs versus tumor region pairs.

From unsorted bulk tissue weighing about 20-32 mg, DNA and RNA were co-extracted. This clonotype appeared many times. Antigen unknown. Priming with a constant-region primer yielded TCR beta cDNA from approximately 500 ng total RNA. Modified slightly, ARM-PCR produced TCR beta libraries over three nested multiplex PCR rounds. TCRdb analysed the multiplex PCR reads with MiXCR anew, one entry per CDR3 protein. This table holds 90,000 to 100,000 distinct CDR3 sequences, roughly 69% found once. Sequencing used liver tumor tissue from sampling region 5. Subset described: tumor region T5, tumor centre. The source is a woman aged 60 to 75 with primary liver carcinoma and hepatitis B virus infection.

DNA of the CDR3: TGTGCCAGCAGCCAAGATCTTGGCACCTCCTACGAGCAGTACTTC. This gives the protein CASSQDLGTSYEQYF. The genes are TRBV4-2 and TRBJ2-7; D is uncertain. The CDR3 consists of 15 residues. The V gene lost 0 bases and the J gene lost 0 bases, with 9 bases spanning the gap. From germline, CDR1 is LGHNA and CDR2 YNFKEQ.